Below are 23 T cell receptor beta chains sequenced from a single sample in a study of CDR3 diversity in severe acne (dated by TCRdb to about 2019). Receptor libraries were prepared by PCR. This sample was sequenced with an Illumina HiSeq 2000. The public reads were reprocessed in TCRdb via fastp at Q25 and MiXCR, keeping in-frame beta chains. For every CDR3 protein sequence, its rows merge into one entry that carries the most common genes and DNA. Here the sample has some 90,000 distinct CDR3 sequences; under 55% occur a single time. The ten largest clonotypes hold under 14% of the sample. The sample consisted of blood. These receptors originate from a male donor with severe acne vulgaris.

Relative to its sample, this clonotype is medium-sized. The rearrangement joins TRBV20-1 to TRBJ2-7, with 8 bases identical to TRBD2. The germline V gene encodes CDR1 DFQATT and CDR2 SNEGSKA (reference sequence). The CDR3 runs 12 residues. V was pared by 5 bases and J by 6 bases, with 6 bases of the junction left unmatched. The CDR3 bases are TGCAGTGCTGAACGGGGGGGCGGCGAGCAGTACTTC. The encoded protein is CSAERGGGEQYF.

This clonotype was counted a few times. The chain links TRBV7-9 to TRBJ2-5; D not resolved. CDR1 and CDR2 (germline): SEHNR, FQNEAQ (reference sequence). Trimming took 4 bases from V and 5 from J, leaving 11 bases between them. The CDR3 totals 13 residues. CDR3 protein: CASSYNRQETQYF. For the CDR3, the DNA is TGTGCCAGCAGCTACAATCGGCAGGAGACCCAGTACTTC.

In this sample, this clonotype turned up a few times. The missing conserved phenylalanine or tryptophan at the end of this CDR3 makes a read error likely. The DNA is omitted, as the CDR3 cannot be located on it reliably, and the CDR3 follows TCRdb's listing. V and J are TRBV12-3 or TRBV12-4 and TRBJ1-4; the D call TRBD1 from the table was never checked on the DNA. The CDR3 is 8 amino acids in total, end residues counted. The CDR3 protein is CASSPENR.

In its sample, this clonotype was seen a few times. CDR3: CASRGTVYNEQFF. The CDR3 nucleotides read TGTGCCAGCAGGGGGACAGTCTACAATGAGCAGTTCTTC. The V gene is TRBV6-5, the J gene TRBJ2-1, with 7 bases that match TRBD1. Germline V lookup: CDR1 MNHEY, CDR2 SVGAGI. Trimming took 6 bases from V and 3 from J; bases not matched to a gene: 2. The CDR3 consists of 13 residues.

There are many counts of this clonotype. The chain couples TRBV2 to TRBJ1-6; D unclear. Germline values: CDR1 SNHLY, CDR2 FYNNEI. Trimming took 2 bases from V and 8 from J, leaving 10 bases between them. The length of the CDR3 is 14 residues. The CDR3 region is CASSERWFDSPLHF. For the CDR3, the DNA is TGTGCCAGCAGTGAAAGGTGGTTCGATTCACCCCTCCACTTT.

The rearrangement links TRBV6-5 to TRBJ1-2; D is uncertain. Germline CDR1 and CDR2: MNHEY and SVGAGI. Trimming stripped 0 bases from V and 0 bases from J, with 8 bases between. The CDR3 is 15 residues long. CDR3 in amino acids: CASSYSIDSNYGYTF. Written as DNA, the CDR3 is TGTGCCAGCAGTTACTCGATTGATTCTAACTATGGCTACACCTTC.

Many counts were recorded for this clonotype. The rearrangement uses TRBV5-1 and TRBJ2-3, with 7 bases that match TRBD1. Losses at the gene ends were 4 bases for V and 5 bases for J; bases not matched to a gene: 4. CDR3 length: 13 amino acids. Germline-derived CDR1 and CDR2 are SGHRS and YFSETQ. CDR3 region: CASSTGVGDTQYF. The CDR3, as DNA: TGCGCCAGCAGCACAGGGGTGGGAGATACGCAGTATTTT.

This chain uses TRBV15 with TRBJ2-1; 7 bases are shared with TRBD2. This CDR3 is 15 amino acids long. The germline V gene has CDR1 LNHNV and CDR2 YYDKDF (reference sequence). V lost 4 bases to trimming and J lost 5 bases; unmatched junction nucleotides: 8. The chain's CDR3 is CATSIGGSWNNEQFF. The CDR3 DNA is TGTGCCACCAGCATTGGCGGGAGCTGGAACAATGAGCAGTTCTTC.

A remark on this clonotype: The junction and the germline gene differ at one end; a read error may be behind it. CDR3 in DNA: TGTGCCAGTAGTATATCACAGGGTATCACTGAAGTTTTCTTT. Residues: CASSISQGITEVFF. This chain links TRBV19 with TRBJ1-1; D may be TRBD1 (6 bases). Germline assignment: CDR1 LNHDA and CDR2 SQIVND (reference sequence). The CDR3 has 14 amino acids.

As regards this clonotype: A much more abundant neighbour one base away suggests this may be a read error. The CDR3 does not close with the conserved phenylalanine or tryptophan, likely indicating a read error. The chain carries TRBV20-1 and TRBJ2-1; 9 bases are shared with TRBD2. The trim removed 5 bases at V and 2 bases at J, leaving 4 bases unmatched. The CDR3 length is 14 residues. Germline CDR1 reads DFQATT; CDR2 reads SNEGSKA (reference sequence). CDR3 residues: CSASTSGPYNEQFL. DNA for the CDR3: TGCAGTGCTTCGACTAGCGGCCCCTACAATGAGCAGTTCCTC.

Concerning this clonotype itself: This could be a read error, since a much larger clone is one nucleotide away. The V gene is TRBV4-1, the J gene TRBJ1-2, with D possibly matching TRBD1 (6 bases). V lost 0 bases and J lost 4, with 6 bases in between. The CDR3 is 13 residues long. CDR1 MGHRA and CDR2 YSYEKL come from the germline V gene. The CDR3 sequence: CASSQDRGYGYTF. The CDR3 nucleotides are TGCGCCAGCAGCCAAGACAGGGGCTATGGCTACACCTTC.

This clonotype was found many times. The chain combines TRBV7-9 with TRBJ2-5; a weak D match, TRBD1 (5 bases). CDR1 SEHNR and CDR2 FQNEAQ come from the germline V gene (reference sequence). This CDR3 has 16 residues. V lost 1 base, J lost 2 bases, and 14 bases lay in between. The chain's CDR3 is CASSLGPGAVQETQYF. The CDR3 bases are TGTGCCAGCAGCTTAGGCCCTGGGGCAGTACAAGAGACCCAGTACTTC. Using reference TRBV7-9 and TRBJ2-5 for the parts outside the CDR3, the full variable domain is DTGVSQNPRHKITKRGQNVTFRCDPISEHNRLYWYRQTLGQGPEFLTYFQNEAQLEKSRLLSDRFSAERPKGSFSTLEIQRTEQGDSAMYLCASSLGPGAVQETQYFGPGTRLLVL.

This chain joins TRBV29-1 and TRBJ1-2; D is perhaps TRBD1 (5 bases). Trimming removed 1 base from V and 2 bases from J, with 8 bases in between. The CDR3 runs to 13 residues. Germline CDR1 and CDR2: SQVTM and ANQGSEA. This chain's CDR3 is CSVEVQENYGYTF. The CDR3 DNA sequence: TGCAGCGTTGAAGTACAGGAGAACTATGGCTACACCTTC.

This clonotype has just one count. The J gene is TRBJ2-3, the V gene TRBV10-1; 10 bases fit TRBD2. V shed 3 bases, J shed 5 bases, and the junction held 8 bases outside the gene matches. Germline CDR1 WNHNN, CDR2 SYGVQD (reference sequence). There are 16 residues in the CDR3. Here the CDR3 reads CASSDTSGKVKDTQYF. Written as DNA, the CDR3 is TGCGCCAGCAGTGACACTAGCGGGAAGGTCAAAGATACGCAGTATTTT.

This clonotype occurred many times. This chain uses TRBV24-1 with TRBJ2-3; weak D call: TRBD2 (5 bases). Trimming took 0 bases from V and 0 from J, leaving 6 bases between them. The V gene's germline CDR1 is KGHDR and CDR2 SFDVKD. CDR3 length: 15 residues. The CDR3 DNA reads TGTGCCACCAGTGATTTGAGGGAGAGCACAGATACGCAGTATTTT. As protein: CATSDLRESTDTQYF.

The genes are TRBV15 and TRBJ2-5; 11 nucleotides align to TRBD2. TRBJ2-1 matches the DNA end more closely, so the J call is doubtful. Germline assignment: CDR1 LNHNV and CDR2 YYDKDF (reference sequence). This CDR3 has 18 amino acids. The CDR3 nucleotides are TGTGCCACCAGCAGATCCCGCACTAGCGGGAGCAGGGACAATGAGCAGTTCTTC. Protein sequence: CATSRSRTSGSRDNEQFF.

The chain links TRBV6-5 to TRBJ2-7; 7 bases map to TRBD2. Trimming removed 6 bases from V and 0 bases from J; junction bases left unmatched: 2. This CDR3 is built from 13 residues. Germline CDR1 and CDR2: MNHEY and SVGAGI. The CDR3 sequence: CASRTSYSYEQYF. CDR3 nucleotides: TGTGCCAGCAGGACTAGCTACTCCTACGAGCAGTACTTC.

At least ten counts were recorded for this clonotype. The chain has TRBV7-9 and TRBJ2-1; D not certain. This CDR3 spans 14 amino acids. Germline CDR1 and CDR2: SEHNR and FQNEAQ (reference sequence). The ends were cut back, 2 bases at V and 8 bases at J, with 13 bases in the middle. CDR3 in amino acids: CASSLSLSPHEQFF. CDR3 sequence (DNA): TGTGCCAGCAGCTTAAGCCTCTCACCCCATGAGCAGTTCTTC.

The CDR3 bases are TGCAGCGTTTCCGGGACTAGCCTTCCCACCGGGGAGCTGTTTTTT. Its translation: CSVSGTSLPTGELFF. This rearrangement joins TRBV29-1 to TRBJ2-2; 9 bases align to TRBD2. The germline V gene has CDR1 SQVTM and CDR2 ANQGSEA. The V and J ends lost 5 bases and 4 bases, in that order; junction bases with no gene match: 8. CDR3 length equals 15 residues.

The genes are TRBV13 and TRBJ1-2; 7 nucleotides match TRBD1. The germline V gene encodes CDR1 PRHDT and CDR2 FYEKMQ (reference sequence). Germline trimming cut 5 bases from V and 7 bases from J; bases unmatched to any gene: 13. The CDR3 sequence is 15 residues long. The CDR3 loop is CASSQTGSGFAGYTF. The CDR3 DNA sequence: TGTGCCAGCAGCCAGACAGGGTCAGGGTTCGCTGGCTACACCTTC.

The chain carries TRBV24-1 and TRBJ2-1; TRBD2 is a possible D gene (6 bases). In germline, CDR1 is KGHDR, CDR2 SFDVKD. V lost 9 bases and J 6 bases, leaving 20 bases between the germline ends. CDR3 length: 15 residues. CDR3 amino acids: CATRKVGLATNEQFF. In DNA form, the CDR3 reads TGTGCCACCCGTAAGGTTGGGCTAGCGACCAATGAGCAGTTCTTC.

The V and J genes are TRBV20-1 and TRBJ2-1; D is perhaps TRBD2 (6 bases). The CDR3 length is 14 residues. The germline gives CDR1 DFQATT, CDR2 SNEGSKA (reference sequence). The V gene lost 3 bases and the J gene lost 5 bases, with 14 bases spanning the gap. The CDR3 spells CSASRSGQHNEQFF. DNA for the CDR3: TGCAGTGCTAGCAGGAGCGGGCAACACAATGAGCAGTTCTTC.

The DNA for the CDR3 is TGTGCCAGCAGTACGTACAGGGGTCCTAACTATGGGGCCAACGTCCTGACTTTC. Amino acids: CASSTYRGPNYGANVLTF. V and J are TRBV6-1 and TRBJ2-6; 7 positions match TRBD1. The length of the CDR3 is 18 residues. CDR1 is MNHNS and CDR2 is SASEGT in the germline V gene. V dropped 5 bases and J dropped 3; count of bases not matched to a gene: 13.